Listed here are 27 T cell receptor beta chains from one sample, sequenced in a study of blood T cell repertoires in COVID-19. Here immunoSEQ multiplex PCR was the method, and the copy in TCRdb shows in-frame clones only, minus some. The sample contains about 31,000 clones, roughly 90% of which appear only once. Sequencing was carried out using peripheral blood. The receptors originated from a man aged 55 to 70 with COVID-19, enrolled during active disease.

The chain links TRBV27 to TRBJ2-1, with 10 bases lining up with TRBD2. The junction had 3 bases not matched to a gene; V was cut back by 5 bases and J by 2 bases. The CDR3 is made up of 15 amino acids. Germline CDR1 MNHEY, CDR2 SMNVEV (reference sequence). The CDR3 nucleotides read TGTGCCAGCAGTCCTGGGACTAGCGCCTACAATGAGCAGTTCTTC. Translated, it gives CASSPGTSAYNEQFF.

The V and J genes are TRBV29-1 and TRBJ2-7; 12 bases line up with TRBD2. V lost 1 base and J lost 4; bases outside the gene matches: 2. Germline V lookup: CDR1 SQVTM, CDR2 ANQGSEA. This CDR3 comprises 14 residues. CDR3 bases: TGCAGCGTTGAAGGACTAGCGGGAGAGTACGAGCAGTACTTC. It yields the protein CSVEGLAGEYEQYF.

This clone was observed a handful of times. V usage is TRBV18 and J usage is TRBJ2-7; D remains ambiguous. The CDR3 is 14 residues long. Trimming removed 2 bases from V and 1 base from J, with 9 bases in between. Germline CDR1 is KGHSH and CDR2 is LQKENI. The CDR3 DNA reads as TGTGCCAGCTCACCATCGAGGAGTTCCTACGAGCAGTACTTC. Its protein is CASSPSRSSYEQYF. Full variable domain (missing parts from reference TRBV18 and TRBJ2-7): NAGVMQNPRHLVRRRGQEARLRCSPMKGHSHVYWYRQLPEEGLKFMVYLQKENIIDESGMPKERFSAEFPKEGPSILRIQQVVRGDSAAYFCASSPSRSSYEQYFGPGTRLTVT.

The rearrangement joins TRBV19 to TRBJ2-3, with 7 nucleotides matching TRBD2. The CDR3 is made up of 15 amino acids. Germline CDR1 is LNHDA and CDR2 is SQIVND (reference sequence). V lost 3 bases and J lost 1; bases outside the gene matches: 4. For the CDR3, the DNA is TGTGCCAGTAGTATTCAGGGACTACGCACAGATACGCAGTATTTT. Protein sequence: CASSIQGLRTDTQYF. The full variable domain, its missing parts supplied by reference TRBV19 and TRBJ2-3, is DGGITQSPKYLFRKEGQNVTLSCEQNLNHDAMYWYRQDPGQGLRLIYYSQIVNDFQKGDIAEGYSVSREKKESFPLTVTSAQKNPTAFYLCASSIQGLRTDTQYFGPGTRLTVL.

The J gene is TRBJ1-2, the V gene TRBV7-8; D may be TRBD1 (6 bases). There are 13 residues in the CDR3. Trimming stripped 5 bases from V and 6 bases from J, with 13 bases between. Germline V lookup: CDR1 SGHVS, CDR2 FQNEAQ. CDR3 in amino acids: CASSPVRGNGYTF. CDR3 DNA: TGTGCCAGCAGCCCCGTGAGGGGGAATGGCTACACCTTC.

In DNA form, the CDR3 reads TGTGCCAGCAGCGTAGCCCCTGGACAGGGGACCTACGAGCAGTACTTC. It encodes CASSVAPGQGTYEQYF. V and J are TRBV9 and TRBJ2-7; 9 nucleotides line up with TRBD1. The CDR3 is 16 residues long. In germline, CDR1 is SGDLS, CDR2 YYNGEE. Trimming at V came to 0 bases and at J to 2 bases, leaving 6 bases not matched to a gene.

This sequence joins TRBV9 and TRBJ2-7, with 8 bases lining up with TRBD2. There are 16 residues in the CDR3. Germline-derived CDR1 and CDR2 are SGDLS and YYNGEE. The junction had 11 bases not matched to a gene; V was cut back by 4 bases and J by 2 bases. The CDR3 DNA is TGTGCCAGCAGCCCCTCCCGGGATAGCGGGGCCTACGAGCAGTACTTC. Translated: CASSPSRDSGAYEQYF.

The chain couples TRBV10-3 to TRBJ2-7; D may be TRBD1 (5 bases). The V gene lost 0 bases and the J gene lost 3 bases, with 12 bases spanning the gap. The CDR3 runs 15 residues. Per the germline V gene, CDR1 is ENHRY and CDR2 is SYGVKD. The DNA of the CDR3 is TGTGCCATCAGTGAGTCCCCAGGGCTTCACTACGAGCAGTACTTC. This encodes CAISESPGLHYEQYF.

J is TRBJ1-5 and V is TRBV4-1; D gene unclear. CDR3 size: 15 residues. Germline values: CDR1 MGHRA, CDR2 YSYEKL. V lost 3 bases, J lost 2 bases, and 11 bases lay in between. DNA for the CDR3: TGCGCCAGCAGCCACTCTGGGCTTGGCAATCAGCCCCAGCATTTT. Protein sequence: CASSHSGLGNQPQHF.

This clone has more than one count but fewer than ten. V is TRBV28 and J is TRBJ2-6, with 8 bases aligning to TRBD2. This CDR3 has 18 residues. CDR1 MDHEN and CDR2 SYDVKM come from the germline V gene. V gave up 6 bases and J gave up 0 bases; unmatched junction bases: 10. The CDR3 region is CASSSGGHWNSGANVLTF. The CDR3 DNA follows: TGTGCCAGCAGCTCGGGAGGGCACTGGAACTCTGGGGCCAACGTCCTGACTTTC.

The genes are TRBV6-5 and TRBJ2-7, with D maybe TRBD1 (5 bases). Germline loops: CDR1 MNHEY, CDR2 SVGAGI. The CDR3 is made up of 15 amino acids. Between the trimmed V and J ends, which lost 2 bases and 2 bases, there was a span of 13 bases. CDR3 sequence (DNA): TGTGCCAGCAGTTACGGACATGCCAGTCCCTACGAGCAGTACTTC. Translation gives CASSYGHASPYEQYF.

This rearrangement joins TRBV5-1 to TRBJ1-1; possibly TRBD1 for D (5 bases). Germline-derived CDR1 and CDR2 are SGHRS and YFSETQ. The CDR3 extends over 13 amino acids. Trimming cost V 1 base and J 6 bases, with 10 bases left between them. The CDR3 nucleotides read TGCGCCAGCAGCTTGTATAGGGGCGCTGAAGCTTTCTTT. Its translation: CASSLYRGAEAFF.

The rearrangement links TRBV4-1 to TRBJ1-1, with 10 nucleotides matching TRBD1. Germline CDR1 reads MGHRA; CDR2 reads YSYEKL. V lost 4 bases and J lost 7; bases outside the gene matches: 6. The CDR3 consists of 14 residues. Here the CDR3 reads CASSPGTGVSEAFF. For the CDR3, the DNA is TGCGCCAGCAGCCCCGGGACAGGGGTGAGTGAAGCTTTCTTT.

This chain links TRBV19 with TRBJ1-3, with unresolved D. There are 13 residues in the CDR3. The germline CDR1 and CDR2 sequences are LNHDA and SQIVND (reference sequence). V was clipped by 7 bases and J by 0 bases, with 7 bases between them. The CDR3 protein is CASTPSSGNTIYF. CDR3 bases: TGTGCCAGTACCCCCAGCTCTGGAAACACCATATATTTT.

This clone was found once. The J gene is TRBJ2-7, the V gene TRBV5-1; tentative D call: TRBD1 (5 bases). Trimming removed 1 base at V and 2 bases at J, with 13 bases between. The CDR3 extends over 15 amino acids. CDR1 is SGHRS, CDR2 YFSETQ, per germline. This CDR3 is CASSLNAGPTYEQYF. The CDR3 DNA follows: TGCGCCAGCAGCTTGAATGCAGGGCCGACCTACGAGCAGTACTTC.

The V call is TRBV3-1 (or the pseudogene TRBV3-2), the J call TRBJ1-3, with D uncertain. V was trimmed by 6 bases and J by 3 bases, leaving 9 bases between them. Germline CDR1 LGHDT, CDR2 YNNKEL (reference sequence). The length of the CDR3 is 13 residues. The CDR3 coding sequence is TGTGCCAGCAGTCCCCCTCGTGGAAACACCATATATTTT. The encoded protein is CASSPPRGNTIYF.

The V gene is TRBV11-3, the J gene TRBJ1-1; D call uncertain. The CDR3 length is 13 residues. CDR1 and CDR2 (germline): SGHNT, YENEEA. Trimming took 6 bases from V and 6 from J, leaving 14 bases between them. CDR3 in DNA: TGTGCCAGCAGTTTAACGGGGTCGGCTGAAGCTTTCTTT. Translation: CASSLTGSAEAFF.

The chain is built from TRBV28 and TRBJ1-4; D remains unclear. V lost 3 bases to trimming and J lost 2 bases, with 10 bases between them. Germline V gives CDR1 MDHEN, CDR2 SYDVKM. The CDR3 covers 15 residues. CDR3 amino acids: CASSFGDRTNEKLFF. CDR3 coding DNA: TGTGCCAGCAGTTTCGGAGATCGGACTAATGAAAAACTGTTTTTT.

Here the CDR3 reads CASSPFAGITGETQYF. For the CDR3, the DNA is TGTGCCAGCAGCCCCTTTGCAGGGATAACGGGAGAGACCCAGTACTTC. The V gene is TRBV7-2, the J gene TRBJ2-5; possibly TRBD1 for D (5 bases). V was shortened by 5 bases and J by 4 bases, with 20 bases between the two germline ends. CDR3 length: 16 amino acids. CDR1 and CDR2 (germline): SGHTA, FQGNSA.

As concerns this clone: Other nucleotide sequences from this sample produce the same CDR3. The chain carries TRBV6-5 and TRBJ1-1; the D gene is possibly TRBD1 (5 bases). Per the germline V gene, CDR1 is MNHEY and CDR2 is SVGAGI. V was pared by 2 bases and J by 1 base, with 8 bases between. This CDR3 comprises 14 residues. This chain's CDR3 is CASSYDRKNTEAFF. CDR3 DNA: TGTGCCAGCAGTTACGACAGAAAGAACACTGAAGCTTTCTTT.

This rearrangement joins TRBV5-6 to TRBJ1-1; TRBD1 matches at 8 bases. The trim removed 1 base at V and 3 bases at J, leaving 14 bases unmatched. This CDR3 contains 18 residues. The V gene's germline CDR1 is SGHDT and CDR2 YYEEEE. CDR3 in DNA: TGTGCCAGCAGCTTGTTTTGGGCAGGGGGCGTTCCCGACACTGAAGCTTTCTTT. Amino acids: CASSLFWAGGVPDTEAFF.

This clone was found once. This chain uses TRBV19 with TRBJ2-5, with 8 bases identical to TRBD1. Per the germline V gene, CDR1 is LNHDA and CDR2 is SQIVND (reference sequence). V lost 7 bases, J lost 2 bases, and 6 bases stayed unmatched. The length of the CDR3 is 14 residues. The chain's CDR3 is CASTTGGRQETQYF. CDR3 coding DNA: TGTGCCAGTACTACAGGGGGGAGGCAAGAGACCCAGTACTTC.

This clone came up once. J is TRBJ2-7 and V is TRBV4-1; 9 bases align to TRBD2. CDR1 and CDR2 (germline): MGHRA, YSYEKL. V lost 4 bases and J lost 3; bases outside the gene matches: 13. The CDR3 loop spans 17 amino acids. This CDR3 reads CASSRASAGGGLYEQYF. CDR3 nucleotide sequence: TGCGCCAGCAGCCGGGCATCAGCGGGAGGAGGTCTCTACGAGCAGTACTTC.

The V call is TRBV5-8, the J call TRBJ2-7; D perhaps matches TRBD1 (6 bases). V was clipped by 6 bases and J by 5 bases, with 9 bases between them. CDR1 is SGHTS and CDR2 is YDEGEE in the germline V gene. The CDR3 runs to 11 residues. The CDR3 spells CASNRVNEQYF. The CDR3 nucleotides read TGTGCCAGCAACAGGGTTAACGAGCAGTACTTC.

The J gene is TRBJ1-6, the V gene TRBV9, with 10 nucleotides matching TRBD1. The J segment lost 10 bases and the V segment lost 3 bases, leaving 4 bases of the junction unmatched. Per the germline V gene, CDR1 is SGDLS and CDR2 is YYNGEE. This CDR3 is 14 amino acids long. This chain's CDR3 is CASSETGGGSPLHF. CDR3 in DNA: TGTGCCAGCAGCGAGACAGGGGGCGGGTCACCCCTCCACTTT.

This chain links TRBV11-1 with TRBJ1-2; no firm D call. Trimming left V 5 bases short and J 0 bases short, with 16 bases between. Germline CDR1 SGHAT, CDR2 FQDESV (reference sequence). The CDR3 covers 16 residues. The CDR3 nucleotides are TGTGCCAGCAGCAGAGGAGTCCGTCGAGCTAACTATGGCTACACCTTC. Translation gives CASSRGVRRANYGYTF.

The CDR3 loop reads CASSLVRPAGVQPQHF. The CDR3 bases are TGTGCCAGCAGTTTAGTACGGCCGGCAGGGGTGCAGCCCCAGCATTTT. The chain has TRBV28 and TRBJ1-5; D is possibly TRBD1 (6 bases). Trimming left V 2 bases short and J 7 bases short, with 18 bases between. CDR1 and CDR2 (germline): MDHEN, SYDVKM. This CDR3 contains 16 residues. The entire variable domain, with the rest obtained from reference TRBV28 and TRBJ1-5, is as follows: DVKVTQSSRYLVKRTGEKVFLECVQDMDHENMFWYRQDPGLGLRLIYFSYDVKMKEKGDIPEGYSVSREKKERFSLILESASTNQTSMYLCASSLVRPAGVQPQHFGDGTRLSIL.